This TCR beta chain was retrieved from a study of blood T cells in healthy people across ages. The second PCR ran about 6 to 11 cycles with a sample-barcoded 5' primer and J-beta primers. Each cDNA molecule, via a template-switch adaptor with 12 random nucleotides, was tagged. TCRdb analysed the 5' RACE reads with MiXCR anew, one entry per CDR3 protein. The sample lists 1.8 million or so distinct CDR3 sequences, about 39% occurring once. The ends were cut back, 0 bases at V and 5 bases at J, with 14 bases in the middle. The CDR3 contains 15 residues. The germline CDR1 and CDR2 sequences are SGDLS and YYNGEE.

Material: blood. This rearrangement joins TRBV9 to TRBJ1-2; D not certain. The receptor was isolated from a human donor in good health. This CDR3 reads CASSVEVTALYGYTF. The CDR3 DNA reads as TGTGCCAGCAGCGTAGAAGTTACGGCCCTATATGGCTACACCTTC.